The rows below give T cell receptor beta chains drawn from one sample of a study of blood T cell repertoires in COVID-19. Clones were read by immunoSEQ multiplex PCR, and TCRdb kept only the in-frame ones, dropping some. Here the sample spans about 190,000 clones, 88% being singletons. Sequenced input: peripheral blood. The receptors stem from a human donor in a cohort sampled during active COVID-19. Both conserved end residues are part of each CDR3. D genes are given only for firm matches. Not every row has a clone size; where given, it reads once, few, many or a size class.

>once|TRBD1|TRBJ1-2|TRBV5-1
TGCGCCAGCAGCTTGCAATCGGGACAGGGATCTGGCTACACCTTC
CASSLQSGQGSGYTF
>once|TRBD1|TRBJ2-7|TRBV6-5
TGTGCCAGCAATGGCAGGGGGACCTACGAGCAGTACTTC
CASNGRGTYEQYF
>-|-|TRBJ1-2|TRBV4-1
TGCGCCAGCAGCCAAGCCAGGGGAGACGGCTACACCTTC
CASSQARGDGYTF
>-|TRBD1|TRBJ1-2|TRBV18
TGTGCCAGCTCACCCTTACCGGGACAGCTAATTAACTATGGCTACACCTTC
CASSPLPGQLINYGYTF
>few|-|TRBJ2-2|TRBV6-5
TGTGCCAGCAATCTATACCAGGGTGGGGAGCTGTTTTTT
CASNLYQGGELFF
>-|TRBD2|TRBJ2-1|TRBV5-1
TGCGCCAGCAGCTTGACTAGCGTTGAGCAGTTCTTC
CASSLTSVEQFF
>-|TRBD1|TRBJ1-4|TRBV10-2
TGCGCCAGCGGGGACAGGGTGTATGAAAAACTGTTTTTT
CASGDRVYEKLFF
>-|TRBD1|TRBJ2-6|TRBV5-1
TGCGCCAGCAAACAGGGGGCGGCTGGGGCCAACGTCCTGACTTTC
CASKQGAAGANVLTF
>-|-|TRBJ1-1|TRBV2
TGTGCCAGCAGGCCCCCCGGGACAAGGAACACTGAAGCTTTCTTT
CASRPPGTRNTEAFF
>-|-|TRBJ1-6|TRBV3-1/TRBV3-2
TGTGCCAGCAGCCAAGGGGCAGGGGCATCACCCCTCCACTTT
CASSQGAGASPLHF
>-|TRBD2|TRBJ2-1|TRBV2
TGTGCCAGCAGGAGGGGACGGGAGGGGCACAATGAGCAGTTCTTC
CASRRGREGHNEQFF
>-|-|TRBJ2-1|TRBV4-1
TGCGCCAGCAGCCAAGAGGTGGGAGGTGAGCAGTTCTTC
CASSQEVGGEQFF
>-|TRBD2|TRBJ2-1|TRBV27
TGTGCCAGTGGACTAGCTCCCAGCAATGAGCAGTTCTTC
CASGLAPSNEQFF
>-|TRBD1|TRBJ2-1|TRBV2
TGTGCCAGCAGTGGGGGACAGGGCGCCCGCAATGAGCAGTTCTTC
CASSGGQGARNEQFF
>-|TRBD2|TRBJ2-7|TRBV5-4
TGTGCCAGCAGCTTGGTAAGCGGGAGCTCCTACGAGCAGTACTTC
CASSLVSGSSYEQYF
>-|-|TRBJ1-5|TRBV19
TGTGCCAGTAGTAATCAGGGAAGACAGCCCCAGCATTTT
CASSNQGRQPQHF
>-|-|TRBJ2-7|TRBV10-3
TGTGCCATCAGACAGGACGGATTAAGCTACGAGCAGTACTTC
CAIRQDGLSYEQYF
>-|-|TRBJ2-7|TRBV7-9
TGTGCCAGCAGCCCGGACACGGGCTACGAGCAGTACTTC
CASSPDTGYEQYF
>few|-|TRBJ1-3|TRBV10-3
TGTGCCATCAGTGAAGCTTCTGGAAACACCATATATTTT
CAISEASGNTIYF
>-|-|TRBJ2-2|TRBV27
TGTGCCAGCAGTTTGTATGACACCGGGGAGCTGTTTTTT
CASSLYDTGELFF
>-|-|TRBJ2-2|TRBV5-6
TGTGCCAGCAGCCCGTCGGATCAGGGCGGCGACACCGGGGAGCTGTTTTTT
CASSPSDQGGDTGELFF
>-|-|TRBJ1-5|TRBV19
TGTGCCAGTAGTACTAGTTCCCCAGGGTCAGCTCAGCCCCAGCATTTT
CASSTSSPGSAQPQHF
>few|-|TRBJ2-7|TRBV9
TGTGCCAGCAGCGTCGGGGGAGACCCCTCTTACGAGCAGTACTTC
CASSVGGDPSYEQYF
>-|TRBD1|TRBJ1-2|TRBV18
TGTGCCAGCTCATCCCCGCCCGGGACAGGGGGGGGCTACACCTTC
CASSSPPGTGGGYTF
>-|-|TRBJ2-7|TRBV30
TGTGCCTGGAGTGTTGATCCGGCGGGTGAGCAGTACTTC
CAWSVDPAGEQYF
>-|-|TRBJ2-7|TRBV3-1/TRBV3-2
TGTGCCAGCAGCCAATCAGGGAGGAGGTCCTACGAGCAGTACTTC
CASSQSGRRSYEQYF
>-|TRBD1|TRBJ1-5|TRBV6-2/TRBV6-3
TGTGCCAGCAGTTACGGTTGGGCAGGGGGAAATCAGCCCCAGCATTTT
CASSYGWAGGNQPQHF
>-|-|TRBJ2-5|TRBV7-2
TGTGCCAGCAGCTTAATGCCCCTAGACCTAAAGACCCAGTACTTC
CASSLMPLDLKTQYF
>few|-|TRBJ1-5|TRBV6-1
TGTGCCAGCAGTGAAGAAGGGGTGACTCAGCCCCAGCATTTT
CASSEEGVTQPQHF
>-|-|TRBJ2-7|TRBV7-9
TGTGCCAGCAGCCCACGGACAGTTGGAGCCTACGAGCAGTACTTC
CASSPRTVGAYEQYF
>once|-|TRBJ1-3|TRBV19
TGTGCCAGTAGGGGCAGATCCGGCTCTGGAAACACCATATATTTT
CASRGRSGSGNTIYF
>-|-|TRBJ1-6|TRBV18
TGTGCCAGCTCACCTGTCAGCAGCGCGGGTTCACCCCTCCACTTT
CASSPVSSAGSPLHF
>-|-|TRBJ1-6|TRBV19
TGTGCCAGCACCTACGGGGTCGGTTCACCCCTCCACTTT
CASTYGVGSPLHF
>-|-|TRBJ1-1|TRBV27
TGTGCCAGCACCCTTCGCGGCGGGAACACTGAAGCTTTCTTT
CASTLRGGNTEAFF
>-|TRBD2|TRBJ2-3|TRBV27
TGTGCCAGCACCGGAGGACTAGCGGGGGTAATCAGCGCAGATACGCAGTATTTT
CASTGGLAGVISADTQYF
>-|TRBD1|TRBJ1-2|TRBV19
TGTGCCAGTAGTCTAAACGGCCAGGGGGCGCGTGGCTACACCTTC
CASSLNGQGARGYTF
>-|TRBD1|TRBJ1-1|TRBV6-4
TGTGCCAGCAGTGAAAATCGTCAGGGGGCGGGTCAGGACACTGAAGCTTTCTTT
CASSENRQGAGQDTEAFF
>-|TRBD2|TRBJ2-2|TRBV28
TGTGCCAGCAGTGTTCCTAGCGGGAGCTATCCCGGGGAGCTGTTTTTT
CASSVPSGSYPGELFF
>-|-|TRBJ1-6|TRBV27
TGTGCCAGCAGTTTGGAGGGGTTGAATTCACCCCTCCACTTT
CASSLEGLNSPLHF
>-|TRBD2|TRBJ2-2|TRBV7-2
TGTGCCAGCAGCTTAGCGCCTAGCGGATACACCGGGGAGCTGTTTTTT
CASSLAPSGYTGELFF
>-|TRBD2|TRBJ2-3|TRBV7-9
TGTGCCAGCAGCTTAACGACTAGCGGGAGGTCAGATACGCAGTATTTT
CASSLTTSGRSDTQYF